The 14 T cell receptor beta chains below all came from one sample that was sequenced in a study of blood T cell repertoires in COVID-19 (TCRdb year 2020). Libraries were prepared through the immunoSEQ multiplex PCR assay. TCRdb re-hosts the immuneACCESS table, in-frame sequences only. Its copies lack some clones; in the studies checked, an unresolved V gene accounts for under half of them, and the cause for the rest is not known. This sample comprises 60,000 or so clones, approximately 88% of them detected only once. Roughly 10% of the sample lies in the top ten. Sequencing was done on a sample of peripheral blood. The receptor source for this set is a man aged 30 to 39 with COVID-19, enrolled during active disease.

The rearrangement joins TRBV27 to TRBJ1-5; weak D call: TRBD1 (5 bases). V shed 5 bases and J shed 4 bases, with 12 bases lying between them. This CDR3 contains 14 residues. CDR1 and CDR2 from the germline V gene are MNHEY and SMNVEV (reference sequence). The CDR3 loop is CASSPIRENQPQHF. In nucleotides, the CDR3 is TGTGCCAGCAGTCCCATCAGGGAAAATCAGCCCCAGCATTTT.

The chain links TRBV18 to TRBJ2-7; the match to TRBD2 covers 9 bases. V gave up 1 base and J gave up 0 bases; unmatched junction bases: 13. This CDR3 comprises 19 residues. The germline gives CDR1 KGHSH, CDR2 LQKENI. CDR3 nucleotides: TGTGCCAGCTCACCACGTCTGGCGGGAGGGGGATTTCGCTCCTACGAGCAGTACTTC. Amino acids: CASSPRLAGGGFRSYEQYF.

This chain uses TRBV2 with TRBJ1-4; D perhaps matches TRBD1 (5 bases). Germline values: CDR1 SNHLY, CDR2 FYNNEI. CDR3 length: 16 amino acids. V dropped 3 bases and J dropped 6 bases, with 17 bases sitting between them. The CDR3: CASSEGQGRADEKLFF. In nucleotides, the CDR3 is TGTGCCAGCAGTGAGGGTCAGGGCAGGGCGGATGAAAAACTGTTTTTT.

This rearrangement joins TRBV5-1 to TRBJ1-2, with 9 bases aligning to TRBD1. There are 13 residues in the CDR3. The V gene's germline CDR1 is SGHRS and CDR2 YFSETQ. V trimming: 4 bases; J trimming: 8 bases; junction bases outside the gene matches: 6. CDR3 DNA sequence: TGCGCCAGCAGCCAGGGACAGGGTGGCGGCTACACCTTC. Residues: CASSQGQGGGYTF.

This clone was seen a few times. The V gene is TRBV6-4, the J gene TRBJ2-3; 9 bases are shared with TRBD2. Germline trimming cut 0 bases from V and 6 bases from J; bases unmatched to any gene: 4. Per germline, CDR1 MRHNA and CDR2 SNTAGT. The CDR3 has 15 residues. CDR3 protein: CASSDSSSGSDTQYF. The DNA for the CDR3 is TGTGCCAGCAGTGACTCGAGTAGCGGGAGTGATACGCAGTATTTT.

This chain connects TRBV6-2 or TRBV6-3 to TRBJ1-3, with D maybe TRBD1 (6 bases). This CDR3 has 14 residues. Germline values: CDR1 MNHEY, CDR2 SVGEGT. Deletions cut 5 bases from V and 2 bases from J, with 10 bases between. The CDR3 nucleotides are TGTGCCAGCAGTCGGACAGAGACTGGAAACACCATATATTTT. Translation gives CASSRTETGNTIYF.

The V call is TRBV6-7, the J call TRBJ1-1; D uncertain. TRBV6-7 is marked as an open reading frame, function uncertain. CDR3 size: 17 residues. V gave up 2 bases and J gave up 0 bases, with 16 bases separating them. CDR3 sequence: CASSYLPTEGMNTEAFF. CDR3 in DNA: TGTGCCAGCAGTTACCTACCGACCGAGGGCATGAACACTGAAGCTTTCTTT.

This rearrangement joins TRBV9 to TRBJ1-2; D not certain. Trimming pared 4 bases from V and 7 bases from J, leaving 23 bases between. The CDR3 extends over 16 amino acids. The germline V gene encodes CDR1 SGDLS and CDR2 YYNGEE. The CDR3 protein is CASSSHGGQAAGGYTF. The CDR3 DNA reads TGTGCCAGCAGCTCACATGGAGGGCAAGCCGCGGGTGGCTACACCTTC.

The J gene is TRBJ2-7, the V gene TRBV5-1; 10 bases map to TRBD1. The V gene's germline CDR1 is SGHRS and CDR2 YFSETQ. The CDR3 contains 15 residues. V lost 4 bases to trimming and J lost 6 bases; unmatched junction nucleotides: 10. The CDR3 protein is CASSPPRDRGTEQYF. The DNA for the CDR3 is TGCGCCAGCAGCCCCCCTCGGGACAGGGGCACCGAGCAGTACTTC. Full variable domain (missing parts from reference TRBV5-1 and TRBJ2-7): KAGVTQTPRYLIKTRGQQVTLSCSPISGHRSVSWYQQTPGQGLQFLFEYFSETQRNKGNFPGRFSGRQFSNSRSEMNVSTLELGDSALYLCASSPPRDRGTEQYFGPGTRLTVT.

The V and J genes are TRBV29-1 and TRBJ2-5; 7 nucleotides line up with TRBD1. Germline CDR1 and CDR2: SQVTM and ANQGSEA. V dropped 5 bases and J dropped 2; count of bases not matched to a gene: 5. CDR3 length equals 13 residues. DNA for the CDR3: TGCAGCGTTATTTGGACAGGACAAGAGACCCAGTACTTC. It encodes CSVIWTGQETQYF.

The genes are TRBV9 and TRBJ2-7; 7 nucleotides match TRBD1. Germline lookup yields CDR1 SGDLS and CDR2 YYNGEE. This CDR3 spans 13 amino acids. V shed 4 bases, J shed 5 bases, and the junction held 6 bases outside the gene matches. CDR3 in amino acids: CASSPRTGNEQYF. The CDR3 nucleotides read TGTGCCAGCAGCCCCCGGACAGGTAACGAGCAGTACTTC.

In its sample, this clone was seen a few times. J is TRBJ1-6 and V is TRBV28, with 10 positions matching TRBD1. Germline trimming cut 6 bases from V and 7 bases from J; bases unmatched to any gene: 6. The CDR3 covers 15 residues. Germline V lookup: CDR1 MDHEN, CDR2 SYDVKM. The CDR3 bases are TGTGCCAGCAGGCCGCTGGGACAGGGGAATTCACCCCTCCACTTT. This sequence encodes CASRPLGQGNSPLHF.

The rearrangement joins TRBV2 to TRBJ1-1, with 9 bases that match TRBD1. V shed 4 bases and J 1 base; nucleotides not matched to a gene: 1. The CDR3 is 14 amino acids. From germline, CDR1 is SNHLY and CDR2 FYNNEI. For the CDR3, the DNA is TGTGCCAGCAGTGGGACAGGGGCGAACACTGAAGCTTTCTTT. Its translation: CASSGTGANTEAFF.

The J gene is TRBJ2-7, the V gene TRBV5-5, with 7 bases lining up with TRBD1. The CDR3 runs to 14 residues. Germline values: CDR1 SGHKS, CDR2 YYEKEE (reference sequence). V shed 2 bases and J 2 bases; nucleotides not matched to a gene: 4. DNA of the CDR3: TGTGCCAGCAGCTTCCGACAGGGACCCTACGAGCAGTACTTC. It specifies CASSFRQGPYEQYF.